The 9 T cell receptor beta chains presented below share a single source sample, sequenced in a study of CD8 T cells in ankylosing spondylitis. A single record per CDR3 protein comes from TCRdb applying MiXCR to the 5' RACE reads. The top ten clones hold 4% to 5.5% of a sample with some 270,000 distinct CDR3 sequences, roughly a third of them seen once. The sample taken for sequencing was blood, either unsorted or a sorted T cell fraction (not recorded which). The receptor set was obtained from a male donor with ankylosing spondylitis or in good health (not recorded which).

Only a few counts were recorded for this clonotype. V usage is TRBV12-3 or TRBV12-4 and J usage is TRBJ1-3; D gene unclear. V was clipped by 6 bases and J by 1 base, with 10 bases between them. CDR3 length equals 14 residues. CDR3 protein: CASRIRGSGNTIYF. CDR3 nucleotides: TGTGCCAGCAGGATACGGGGTTCTGGAAACACCATATATTTT.

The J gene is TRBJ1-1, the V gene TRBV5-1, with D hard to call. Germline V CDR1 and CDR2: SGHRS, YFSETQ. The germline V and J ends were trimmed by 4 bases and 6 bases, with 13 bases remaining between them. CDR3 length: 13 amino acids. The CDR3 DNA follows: TGCGCCAGCAGCCTGACCCAGACCGCTGAAGCTTTCTTT. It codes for CASSLTQTAEAFF. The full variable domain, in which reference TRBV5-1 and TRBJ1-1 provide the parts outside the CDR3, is KAGVTQTPRYLIKTRGQQVTLSCSPISGHRSVSWYQQTPGQGLQFLFEYFSETQRNKGNFPGRFSGRQFSNSRSEMNVSTLELGDSALYLCASSLTQTAEAFFGQGTRLTVV.

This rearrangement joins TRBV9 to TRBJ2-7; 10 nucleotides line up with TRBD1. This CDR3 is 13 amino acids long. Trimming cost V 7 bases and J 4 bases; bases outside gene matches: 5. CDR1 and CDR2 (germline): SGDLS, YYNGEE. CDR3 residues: CASGPGQGYEQYF. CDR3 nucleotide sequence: TGTGCCAGCGGTCCGGGACAGGGGTACGAGCAGTACTTC.

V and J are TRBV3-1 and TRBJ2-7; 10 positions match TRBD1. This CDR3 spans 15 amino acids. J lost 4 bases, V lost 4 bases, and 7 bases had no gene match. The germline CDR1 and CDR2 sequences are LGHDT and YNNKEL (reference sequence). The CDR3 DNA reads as TGTGCCAGCAGCCGGCGGGGGACAGGGGTATACGAGCAGTACTTC. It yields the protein CASSRRGTGVYEQYF.

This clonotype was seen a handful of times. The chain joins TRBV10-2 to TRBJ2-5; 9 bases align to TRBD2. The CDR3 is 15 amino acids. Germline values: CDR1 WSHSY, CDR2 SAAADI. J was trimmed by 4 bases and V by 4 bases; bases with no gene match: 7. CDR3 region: CASSGLAVSLETQYF. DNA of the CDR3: TGCGCCAGCAGTGGACTAGCGGTTTCGTTAGAGACCCAGTACTTC.

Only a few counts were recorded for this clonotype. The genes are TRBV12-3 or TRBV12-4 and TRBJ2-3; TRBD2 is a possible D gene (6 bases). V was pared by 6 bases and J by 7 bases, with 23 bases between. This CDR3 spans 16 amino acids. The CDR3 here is CASSYSGGRRTNTQYF. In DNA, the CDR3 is TGTGCCAGCAGCTATAGCGGAGGGAGGCGGACCAATACGCAGTATTTT.

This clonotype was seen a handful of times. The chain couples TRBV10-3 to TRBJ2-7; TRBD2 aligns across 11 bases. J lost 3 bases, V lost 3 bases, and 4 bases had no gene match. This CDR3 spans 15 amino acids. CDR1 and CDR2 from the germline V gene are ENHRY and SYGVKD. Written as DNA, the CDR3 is TGTGCCATCAGTGACCCCGGGACTAGCGGCTACGAGCAGTACTTC. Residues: CAISDPGTSGYEQYF.

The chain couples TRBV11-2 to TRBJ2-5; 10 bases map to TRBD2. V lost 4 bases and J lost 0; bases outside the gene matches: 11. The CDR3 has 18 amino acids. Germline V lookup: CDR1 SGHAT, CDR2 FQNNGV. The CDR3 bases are TGTGCCAGCAGCTCCAGGGGTGGTAGCGGGGGGTACCAAGAGACCCAGTACTTC. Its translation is CASSSRGGSGGYQETQYF.

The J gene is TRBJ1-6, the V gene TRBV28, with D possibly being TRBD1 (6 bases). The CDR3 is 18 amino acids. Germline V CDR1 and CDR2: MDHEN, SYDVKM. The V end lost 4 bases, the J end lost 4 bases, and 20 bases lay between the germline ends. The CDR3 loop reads CASSSHHNAGVYNSPLHF. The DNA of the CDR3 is TGTGCCAGCAGTTCCCACCATAATGCAGGGGTGTATAATTCACCCCTCCACTTT.